The 6 T cell receptor beta chains given below trace back to one sample, sequenced in a study of blood T cell repertoires in COVID-19. Only in-frame clones appear in the TCRdb table, and some are missing; sequencing was by immunoSEQ multiplex PCR. The table has about 170,000 clones, about 80% seen once. The material sequenced was peripheral blood. These receptors were taken from a man between 65 and 79 years old with active or convalescent COVID-19.

CDR3 bases: TGTGCCAGCTCACTGACCCTGACAGGGAGTACCTATGGCTACACCTTC. This encodes CASSLTLTGSTYGYTF. The V and J genes are TRBV18 and TRBJ1-2; 7 positions agree with TRBD1. With V trimmed by 4 bases and J by 4 bases, 12 bases remained unmatched. The germline V gene encodes CDR1 KGHSH and CDR2 LQKENI. This CDR3 is built from 16 residues.

This clone showed up just once. V and J are TRBV6-5 and TRBJ2-2, with TRBD2 matching 7 bases. Germline loops: CDR1 MNHEY, CDR2 SVGAGI. This CDR3 is 13 amino acids long. V shed 7 bases, J shed 4 bases, and the junction held 3 bases outside the gene matches. This chain's CDR3 is CASNRGVTGELFF. The CDR3 nucleotides read TGTGCCAGCAATCGGGGGGTCACCGGGGAGCTGTTTTTT.

The rearrangement links TRBV19 to TRBJ2-7; D might be TRBD1 (5 bases). CDR1 is LNHDA, CDR2 SQIVND, per germline (reference sequence). Trimming removed 8 bases from V and 2 bases from J, with 16 bases in between. This CDR3 spans 14 amino acids. The CDR3 sequence: CASGAARVPYEQYF. The CDR3 nucleotides are TGTGCCAGTGGGGCAGCCCGGGTCCCCTACGAGCAGTACTTC.

This sequence joins TRBV11-2 and TRBJ1-2; D is perhaps TRBD1 (6 bases). CDR1 and CDR2 (germline): SGHAT, FQNNGV. V was cut by 6 bases and J by 3 bases, with 11 bases left in between. CDR3 length: 13 amino acids. This chain's CDR3 is CASRPQGDYGYTF. The CDR3, as DNA: TGTGCCAGCAGGCCACAGGGAGACTATGGCTACACCTTC.

The chain joins TRBV5-1 to TRBJ1-2; D is undetermined. The germline CDR1 and CDR2 sequences are SGHRS and YFSETQ. The CDR3 is 15 residues long. V was pared by 0 bases and J by 4 bases, with 13 bases between. In DNA form, the CDR3 reads TGCGCCAGCAGCTTGGGGGCCGGGGAGACCTATGGCTACACCTTC. This translates into CASSLGAGETYGYTF.

This clone has only a few counts. V and J are TRBV11-2 and TRBJ1-3; D is undetermined. Germline V gene lookup returns CDR1 SGHAT and CDR2 FQNNGV. V was trimmed by 5 bases and J by 0 bases, leaving 8 bases between them. This CDR3 has 14 residues. The CDR3 region has the DNA TGTGCCAGCAGCCAGTCGCCCTCTGGAAACACCATATATTTT. It encodes CASSQSPSGNTIYF.